This T cell receptor beta chain was sequenced during a study of T cells in Graves' hyperthyroidism and ophthalmopathy (dated by TCRdb to about 2019). With regard to the full study: Peripheral blood was collected at initial diagnosis, before any treatment. To identify TCR V-J signatures that set the groups apart, the researchers used a discovery cohort of 100 or so patients, made up of some 41 with Graves' ophthalmopathy and about 55 with stable Graves' hyperthyroidism. Whether ophthalmopathy could be predicted prospectively was tested in an independent validation cohort made up of about 18 hyperthyroidism patients plus 17 patients who later progressed to ophthalmopathy. The roughly 94 discovery patients were randomly divided into training and test sets at a 7:3 ratio. The study also compared thyroid tissue and blood T-cell repertoires from more than five Graves' hyperthyroidism patients. Following sampling, methimazole starting at 30 mg daily was given to hyperthyroidism patients, and high-dose intravenous methylprednisolone was given to ophthalmopathy patients. According to the paper, TCR Vbeta CDR3 sequencing was carried out on some 140 peripheral blood samples, which came from over 40 ophthalmopathy, 75 or so hyperthyroidism and roughly 17 progressor patients.

This clonotype was picked up many times. What antigen it recognizes has not been identified. The sample holds no much larger clone one base away, and base qualities are not on file. Stable Graves' hyperthyroidism was defined as the absence of progression to ophthalmopathy over 18 months of follow-up. Hyperthyroidism patients were newly diagnosed, had a disease duration of under 2 months, and were aged 18 to 65 years. The study excluded patients with uncontrolled infections, other autoimmune diseases, pregnancy or lactation. Diagnoses relied on clinical symptoms, serum thyroxine and TRAb, thyroid ultrasound and orbital computed tomography. PBMCs were separated from 8 to 10 ml of fresh peripheral blood using Ficoll-Paque density gradient centrifugation. Total RNA was extracted using Trizol reagent, and RNA quality was assessed on an Agilent 2100 Bioanalyzer. As encoded in the germline V gene (reference sequence), CDR1 is DFQATT while CDR2 is SNEGSKA. V is cut back by 4 bases and J by 9 bases, with 11 bases in the junction unmatched. The CDR3, from cysteine to phenylalanine, totals 14 residues. The read is trimmed to its CDR3 DNA, 42 bases read in frame from base 1.

The TCR beta CDR3 regions were amplified from the RNA transcripts. A first-round RT-PCR of the TCR CDR3 used the HTBI primer set with the Qiagen OneStep RT-PCR kit. A second multiplex PCR round built the libraries, followed by size selection and purification. The libraries were sequenced on an Illumina HiSeq2000 using paired-end 100 bp reads. For the original study's pipeline: Raw data were processed with SOAPnuke, discarding reads with adapters, uncalled bases, mean Phred below 15, or no exact constant-primer or identifier match. High-quality paired reads were merged with COPE v1.2.5, and unique nucleotide sequences were defined as clonotypes. MiTCR v1.1 was used to align clonotypes to the IMGT TRBV, TRBD and TRBJ reference segments. The analysis was restricted to V-J combinations with a frequency above 0.0001, which together covered about 99% of the repertoires. A TCS score was defined as the ratio between F50 (clonal expansion) and ExV (chaos), using BLOSUM62-based TCRdist between CDR3 peptides within each V-J. Welch's t-statistics and random forest reduced approximately 520 V-J features to 10 to 15, which were used in a naive Bayes classifier (R e1071). TCRdb reran the public reads through fastp at Q25 and MiXCR, keeping productive beta chains. Rows matching on CDR3 protein sequence are summarized as one entry with the most common DNA and genes. TCRdb's processing, not the study's, gives the V and J calls here. Present in this sample are some 460,000 distinct CDR3 sequences, about a sixth of which were seen just once. Of the sample, around 7.3% is held by the ten largest clones.

Here is what the overall study found, with its caveats: In validation, the model predicted progression to ophthalmopathy a median of approximately 6.6 months before onset, with around 70% sensitivity and just under 75% specificity. A 13 V-J signature model separated ophthalmopathy from stable hyperthyroidism, with approximately 87% sensitivity and about 81% specificity in cross-validation and 80%/75% in testing. Blood samples also contained most of the expanded thyroid clonotypes (frequency above 0.001), which suggests that blood repertoires may reflect thyroid immune responses. Sample size was not statistically predetermined, and investigators were not blinded to group allocation.

The source of this sequence is a young woman with Graves' hyperthyroidism. The V and J segments used are TRBV20-1 and TRBJ2-1; 8 middle bases align to TRBD1. The sequenced material came from blood. This receptor has the CDR3 CSAITDRDFGEQFF. The nucleotide sequence reads as follows: TGCAGTGCTATCACGGACAGGGACTTCGGTGAGCAGTTCTTC.